This TCR beta chain was retrieved from a study of blood T cell repertoires in COVID-19. Whole-study context: Collection of acute and convalescent COVID-19 samples took place in the United States, Italy and Spain. T cells, B-cell-depleted T cells, or PBMCs provided the cDNA or gDNA that served as material.

In the source study's methods: The assay estimated nucleated cells by amplifying reference gene primers. TCRdb keeps only in-frame clones here, not all; method: immunoSEQ multiplex PCR. The V and J calls and clone size come from that table; D and trimming were worked out from the DNA. The table has some 220,000 clones, less than 85% seen once; the top ten hold approximately 7.2%. The CDR3 length is 13 residues. V was clipped by 2 bases and J by 4 bases, with 8 bases between them. CDR1 MNHEY and CDR2 SVGEGT come from the germline V gene. V and J are TRBV6-2 or TRBV6-3 and TRBJ2-5; D not resolved. The sample comprised peripheral blood. The receptor's source is a woman between 65 and 79 years old with acute or convalescent COVID-19. CDR3 coding DNA: TGTGCCAGCAGTTACCCAGAACCAGAGACCCAGTACTTC. It specifies CASSYPEPETQYF.